The 19 T cell receptor beta chains given below trace back to one sample, sequenced in a study of radiation and T cells in renal cell carcinoma. The repertoire was sequenced with immunoSEQ multiplex PCR; TCRdb's copy has only in-frame clones and lacks some. Of roughly 75,000 clones listed, 82% are singletons. As to time point: blood 2 weeks post-SBRT. Treatment indicated: 15 Gy SBRT to primary tumor, nephrectomy 4 weeks later. The material sequenced was blood, taken from a patient whose treatment included radiotherapy and nephrectomy. Receptor source: a man between 60 and 70 years old with renal cell carcinoma.

J is TRBJ2-2 and V is TRBV19; 10 positions match TRBD2. Per germline, CDR1 LNHDA and CDR2 SQIVND (reference sequence). Trimming at V came to 5 bases and at J to 4 bases, leaving 16 bases not matched to a gene. The CDR3 is made up of 19 amino acids. CDR3 amino acids: CASSWPSGSDYLLTGELFF. The CDR3 DNA reads as TGTGCCAGTAGTTGGCCTAGCGGGAGTGATTATCTCCTCACCGGGGAGCTGTTTTTT. Full variable domain (outside the CDR3, taken from reference TRBV19 and TRBJ2-2): DGGITQSPKYLFRKEGQNVTLSCEQNLNHDAMYWYRQDPGQGLRLIYYSQIVNDFQKGDIAEGYSVSREKKESFPLTVTSAQKNPTAFYLCASSWPSGSDYLLTGELFFGEGSRLTVL.

This clone ranks as medium-sized. The chain recombines TRBV6-6 with TRBJ1-1; TRBD1 aligns across 7 bases. The germline gives CDR1 MNHNY, CDR2 SVGAGI (reference sequence). The CDR3 is made up of 14 amino acids. Trimming at V came to 7 bases and at J to 7 bases, leaving 12 bases not matched to a gene. CDR3 DNA: TGTGCCAGCAACCTAGACAGGGAAGGGGGTGAAGCTTTCTTT. Protein product: CASNLDREGGEAFF.

CDR3 loop: CASSRTSGTEQFF. The CDR3, as DNA: TGTGCCAGCAGCCGGACTAGCGGCACTGAGCAGTTCTTC. This chain uses TRBV7-9 with TRBJ2-1; 10 bases align to TRBD2. V lost 5 bases, J lost 9 bases, and 4 bases stayed unmatched. The germline CDR1 and CDR2 sequences are SEHNR and FQNEAQ (reference sequence). This CDR3 spans 13 amino acids.

The chain uses TRBV19 and TRBJ2-7; unclear D gene. The germline V gene has CDR1 LNHDA and CDR2 SQIVND (reference sequence). Trimming shortened V by 3 bases and J by 4 bases, and 10 bases separated the two germline ends. The CDR3 totals 13 residues. The CDR3 bases are TGTGCCAGTAGTATCGCCCTAACATACGAGCAGTACTTC. This translates into CASSIALTYEQYF.

The V and J genes are TRBV9 and TRBJ2-7, with unresolved D. The CDR3 spans 16 residues. V lost 0 bases, J lost 5 bases, and 18 bases lay in between. Germline loops: CDR1 SGDLS, CDR2 YYNGEE. The CDR3 sequence: CASSVDLGMTVDEQYF. CDR3 bases: TGTGCCAGCAGCGTAGACCTGGGAATGACGGTTGACGAGCAGTACTTC.

J is TRBJ2-2 and V is TRBV18; D is possibly TRBD1 or TRBD2 (5 bases each). Germline V gene data show CDR1 as KGHSH and CDR2 as LQKENI. This CDR3 spans 16 amino acids. V was trimmed by 2 bases and J by 1 base, leaving 11 bases between them. The CDR3 nucleotides are TGTGCCAGCTCACCATTCGGGACCCGGAACACCGGGGAGCTGTTTTTT. This codes for CASSPFGTRNTGELFF.

This chain joins TRBV10-3 and TRBJ1-2; TRBD1 might be the D (5 bases). CDR3 length: 15 residues. Germline CDR1 is ENHRY and CDR2 is SYGVKD. The ends were cut back, 4 bases at V and 3 bases at J, with 15 bases in the middle. The CDR3 loop is CAISVWGDSDYGYTF. For the CDR3, the DNA is TGTGCCATCAGTGTCTGGGGGGATAGTGACTATGGCTACACCTTC.

This sequence joins TRBV27 and TRBJ2-5; the D gene could be TRBD1 or TRBD2 (6 bases each). Germline V gene lookup returns CDR1 MNHEY and CDR2 SMNVEV (reference sequence). V gave up 3 bases and J gave up 5 bases, with 13 bases separating them. There are 14 residues in the CDR3. The CDR3 DNA is TGTGCCAGCAGTTTGTGGGGGGCAGATGAGACCCAGTACTTC. Translated: CASSLWGADETQYF.

This clone appeared once. This chain joins TRBV4-1 and TRBJ2-3; D is unresolved. The V end lost 2 bases, the J end lost 0 bases, and 9 bases lay between the germline ends. This CDR3 is built from 15 residues. CDR1 and CDR2 (germline): MGHRA, YSYEKL. The CDR3 sequence is CASSQLQASTDTQYF. CDR3 nucleotides: TGCGCCAGCAGCCAACTTCAGGCTAGCACAGATACGCAGTATTTT.

This clone turned up a few times. The rearrangement uses TRBV6-1 and TRBJ1-2; no firm D call. This CDR3 has 12 residues. Between the trimmed V and J ends, which lost 1 base and 8 bases, there was a span of 8 bases. In germline, CDR1 is MNHNS, CDR2 SASEGT. CDR3 sequence (DNA): TGTGCCAGCAGTGAAGTAGGTCGGGGCTACACCTTC. It specifies CASSEVGRGYTF.

CDR3 sequence: CASSLISGRTDTQYF. Written as DNA, the CDR3 is TGTGCCAGCAGCTTAATCAGCGGGAGGACAGATACGCAGTATTTT. The V gene is TRBV7-8, the J gene TRBJ2-3; TRBD2 aligns across 9 bases. The CDR3 has 15 amino acids. V trimming: 2 bases; J trimming: 3 bases; junction bases outside the gene matches: 3. CDR1 and CDR2 (germline): SGHVS, FQNEAQ.

The chain couples TRBV7-7 to TRBJ1-2; 9 bases match TRBD1. The V gene's germline CDR1 is SSHAT and CDR2 FNYEAQ (reference sequence). V lost 10 bases and J lost 4; bases outside the gene matches: 16. CDR3 length equals 16 residues. The CDR3: CAIDPLPGQGVYGYTF. In DNA, the CDR3 is TGTGCCATCGACCCATTACCGGGACAGGGAGTCTATGGCTACACCTTC.

The chain is built from TRBV28 and TRBJ2-2; 7 nucleotides agree with TRBD1. V dropped 3 bases and J dropped 4; count of bases not matched to a gene: 14. CDR1 and CDR2 from the germline V gene are MDHEN and SYDVKM. CDR3 size: 18 residues. Here the CDR3 reads CASSFSLLDRAFTGELFF. In nucleotides, the CDR3 is TGTGCCAGCAGTTTTAGTCTTCTCGACAGGGCTTTCACCGGGGAGCTGTTTTTT.

This clone appeared a single time. This chain joins TRBV4-3 and TRBJ2-7; 8 bases align to TRBD2. The V and J ends lost 2 bases and 7 bases, in that order; junction bases with no gene match: 7. The CDR3 has 14 amino acids. Germline CDR1 and CDR2: LGHNA and YSLEER. The CDR3 DNA reads as TGCGCCAGCAGCCAACTCGGACTAGCAGATGAGCAGTACTTC. It encodes CASSQLGLADEQYF.

The CDR3 bases are TGCGCCAGCAGTGGACAGGGGGGTGAAAAACTGTTTTTT. The encoded protein is CASSGQGGEKLFF. This chain uses TRBV10-2 with TRBJ1-4, with 9 bases that match TRBD1. Unmatched junction bases numbered 1, after V lost 4 bases and J lost 7 bases. Germline-derived CDR1 and CDR2 are WSHSY and SAAADI. CDR3 length equals 13 residues.

The J gene is TRBJ1-4, the V gene TRBV1; TRBD1 reflects the table's D call only, with no check against the DNA. TRBV1 is assigned pseudogene status. The CDR3 sequence is 13 residues long. CDR3 loop: CTSSQDRAGKLFF. As DNA, the CDR3 is TGCACCAGCAGCCAAGACAGGGCTGGAAAACTGTTTTTT.

The rearrangement links TRBV25-1 to TRBJ2-1, with D perhaps TRBD2 (6 bases). The CDR3 is 15 amino acids. The V end lost 1 base, the J end lost 3 bases, and 10 bases lay between the germline ends. In germline, CDR1 is MGHDK, CDR2 SYGVNS. CDR3 DNA: TGTGCCAGCAGTGAATGGGTAGCGGACTACAATGAGCAGTTCTTC. Translating it yields CASSEWVADYNEQFF.

This chain links TRBV29-1 with TRBJ2-5, with 8 bases identical to TRBD1. Germline V gene sequence: CDR1 SQVTM, CDR2 ANQGSEA. V lost 7 bases and J lost 1; bases outside the gene matches: 11. The CDR3 spans 15 residues. The CDR3 sequence: CSASASGGTQETQYF. The DNA of the CDR3 is TGCAGCGCCTCTGCCTCAGGGGGCACCCAAGAGACCCAGTACTTC. The full variable domain, completed using reference TRBV29-1 and TRBJ2-5, is SAVISQKPSRDICQRGTSLTIQCQVDSQVTMMFWYRQQPGQSLTLIATANQGSEATYESGFVIDKFPISRPNLTFSTLTVSNMSPEDSSIYLCSASASGGTQETQYFGPGTRLLVL.

This clone was picked up a small number of times. J is TRBJ1-5 and V is TRBV6-1; D ambiguous. The CDR3 is made up of 12 amino acids. Germline V lookup: CDR1 MNHNS, CDR2 SASEGT. V dropped 8 bases and J dropped 4 bases, with 9 bases sitting between them. This CDR3 reads CASQQLNQPQHF. The CDR3 DNA reads as TGTGCCAGCCAGCAGCTGAATCAGCCCCAGCATTTT.